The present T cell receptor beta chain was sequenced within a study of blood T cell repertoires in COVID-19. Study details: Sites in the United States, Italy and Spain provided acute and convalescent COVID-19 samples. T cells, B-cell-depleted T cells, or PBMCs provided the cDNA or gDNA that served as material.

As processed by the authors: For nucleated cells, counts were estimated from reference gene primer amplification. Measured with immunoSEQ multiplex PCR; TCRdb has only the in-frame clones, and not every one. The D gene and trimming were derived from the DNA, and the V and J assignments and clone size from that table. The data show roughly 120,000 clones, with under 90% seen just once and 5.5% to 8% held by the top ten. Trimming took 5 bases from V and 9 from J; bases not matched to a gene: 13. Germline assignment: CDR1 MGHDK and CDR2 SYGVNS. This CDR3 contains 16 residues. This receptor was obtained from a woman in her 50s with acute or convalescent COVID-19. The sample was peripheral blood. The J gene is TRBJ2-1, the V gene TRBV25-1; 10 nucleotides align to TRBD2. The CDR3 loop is CASSSSTSGVKSEQFF. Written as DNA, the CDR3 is TGTGCCAGCAGTTCCAGTACTAGCGGGGTGAAGAGTGAGCAGTTCTTC.